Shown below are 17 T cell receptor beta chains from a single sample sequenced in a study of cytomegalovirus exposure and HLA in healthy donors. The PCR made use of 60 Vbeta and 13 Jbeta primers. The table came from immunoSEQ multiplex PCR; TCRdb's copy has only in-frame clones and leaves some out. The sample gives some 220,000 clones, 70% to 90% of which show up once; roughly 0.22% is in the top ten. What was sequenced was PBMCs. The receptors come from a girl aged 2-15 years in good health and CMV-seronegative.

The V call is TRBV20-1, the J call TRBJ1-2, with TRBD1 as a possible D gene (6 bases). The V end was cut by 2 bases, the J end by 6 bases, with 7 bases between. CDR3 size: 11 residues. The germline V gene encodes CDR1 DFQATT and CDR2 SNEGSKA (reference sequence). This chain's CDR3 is CSARQGNGYTF. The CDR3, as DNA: TGCAGTGCTAGACAGGGGAATGGCTACACCTTC.

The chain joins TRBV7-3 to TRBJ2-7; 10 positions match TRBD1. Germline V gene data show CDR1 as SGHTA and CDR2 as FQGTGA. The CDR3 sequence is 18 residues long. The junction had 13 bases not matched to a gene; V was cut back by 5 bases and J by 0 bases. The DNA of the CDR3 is TGTGCCAGCAGCCCGTCGGGACAGGGGCTCTTTGTCTCCTACGAGCAGTACTTC. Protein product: CASSPSGQGLFVSYEQYF.

DNA of the CDR3: TGTGCCAGCAGTGAAGCCCGGGACAGGACGGGGGCTTTCTTT. Translation: CASSEARDRTGAFF. J is TRBJ1-1 and V is TRBV6-1; 8 nucleotides align to TRBD1. Germline CDR1 MNHNS, CDR2 SASEGT. Losses at the gene ends were 0 bases for V and 11 bases for J; bases not matched to a gene: 8. The length of the CDR3 is 14 residues.

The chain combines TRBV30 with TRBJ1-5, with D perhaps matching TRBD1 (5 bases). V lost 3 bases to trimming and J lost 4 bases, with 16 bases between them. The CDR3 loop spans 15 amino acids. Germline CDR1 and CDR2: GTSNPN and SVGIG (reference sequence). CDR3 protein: CAWSRGGVLNQPQHF. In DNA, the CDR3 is TGTGCCTGGAGCCGTGGAGGGGTCCTTAATCAGCCCCAGCATTTT.

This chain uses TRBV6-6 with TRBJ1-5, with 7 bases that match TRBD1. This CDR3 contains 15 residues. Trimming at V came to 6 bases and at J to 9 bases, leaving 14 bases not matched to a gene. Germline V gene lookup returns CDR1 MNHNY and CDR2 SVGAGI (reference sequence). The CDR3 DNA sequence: TGTGCCAGCAGGCCGGACAGGTCCGGGGATCGGCCCCAGCATTTT. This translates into CASRPDRSGDRPQHF.

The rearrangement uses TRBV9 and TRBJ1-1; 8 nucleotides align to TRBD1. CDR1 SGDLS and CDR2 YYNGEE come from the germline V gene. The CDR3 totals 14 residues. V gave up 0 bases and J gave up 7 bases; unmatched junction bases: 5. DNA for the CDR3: TGTGCCAGCAGCGTAGGGCAGGGGGCCAGTGAAGCTTTCTTT. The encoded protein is CASSVGQGASEAFF.

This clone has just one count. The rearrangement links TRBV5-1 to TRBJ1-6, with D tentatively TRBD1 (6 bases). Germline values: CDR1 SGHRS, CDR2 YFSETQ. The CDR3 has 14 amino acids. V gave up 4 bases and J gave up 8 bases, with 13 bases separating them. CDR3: CASSLQGPDSPLHF. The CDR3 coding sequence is TGCGCCAGCAGCCTTCAGGGGCCAGATTCACCCCTCCACTTT. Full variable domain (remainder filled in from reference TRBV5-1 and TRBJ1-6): KAGVTQTPRYLIKTRGQQVTLSCSPISGHRSVSWYQQTPGQGLQFLFEYFSETQRNKGNFPGRFSGRQFSNSRSEMNVSTLELGDSALYLCASSLQGPDSPLHFGNGTRLTVT.

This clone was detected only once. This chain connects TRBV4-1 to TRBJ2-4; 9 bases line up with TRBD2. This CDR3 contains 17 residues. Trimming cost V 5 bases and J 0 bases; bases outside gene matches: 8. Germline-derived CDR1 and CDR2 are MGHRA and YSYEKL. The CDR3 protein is CASSARLAELAKNIQYF. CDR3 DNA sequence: TGCGCCAGCAGCGCCAGACTAGCGGAGTTAGCCAAAAACATTCAGTACTTC.

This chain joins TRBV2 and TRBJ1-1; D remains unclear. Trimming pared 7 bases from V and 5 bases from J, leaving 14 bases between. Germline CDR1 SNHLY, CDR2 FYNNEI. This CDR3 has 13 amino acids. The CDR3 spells CASKSVWMTEAFF. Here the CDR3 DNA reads TGTGCCAGCAAGAGCGTCTGGATGACTGAAGCTTTCTTT.

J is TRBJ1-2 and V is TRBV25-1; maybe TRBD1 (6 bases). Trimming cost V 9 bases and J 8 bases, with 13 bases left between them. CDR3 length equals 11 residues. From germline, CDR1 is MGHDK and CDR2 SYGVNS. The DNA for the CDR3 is TGTGCCAGTACAGGGATCATCGGCTACACCTTC. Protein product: CASTGIIGYTF.

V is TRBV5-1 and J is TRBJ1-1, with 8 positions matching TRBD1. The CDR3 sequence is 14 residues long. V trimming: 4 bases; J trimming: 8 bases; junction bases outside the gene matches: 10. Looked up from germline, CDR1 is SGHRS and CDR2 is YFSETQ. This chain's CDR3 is CASSAGQGGSEAFF. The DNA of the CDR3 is TGCGCCAGCAGCGCTGGACAGGGAGGTTCGGAAGCTTTCTTT.

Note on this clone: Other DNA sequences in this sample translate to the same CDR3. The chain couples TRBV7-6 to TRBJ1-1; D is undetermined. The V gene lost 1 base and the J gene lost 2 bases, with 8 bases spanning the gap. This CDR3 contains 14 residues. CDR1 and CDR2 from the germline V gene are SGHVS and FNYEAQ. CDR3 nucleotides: TGTGCCAGCAGCTTAGAACACAGAAACACTGAAGCTTTCTTT. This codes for CASSLEHRNTEAFF.

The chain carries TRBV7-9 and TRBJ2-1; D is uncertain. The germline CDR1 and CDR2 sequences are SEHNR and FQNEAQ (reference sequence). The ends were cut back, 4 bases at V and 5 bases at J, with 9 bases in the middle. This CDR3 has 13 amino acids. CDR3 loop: CASSSIPNNEQFF. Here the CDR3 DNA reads TGTGCCAGCAGCTCTATACCGAACAATGAGCAGTTCTTC.

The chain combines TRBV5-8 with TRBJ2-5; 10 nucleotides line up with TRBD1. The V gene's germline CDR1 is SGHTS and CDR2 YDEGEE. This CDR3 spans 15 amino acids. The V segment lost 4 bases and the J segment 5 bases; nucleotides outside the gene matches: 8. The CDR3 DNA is TGTGCCAGCAGCCTTGACAGGGGGCGCGCGGAGACCCAGTACTTC. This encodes CASSLDRGRAETQYF.

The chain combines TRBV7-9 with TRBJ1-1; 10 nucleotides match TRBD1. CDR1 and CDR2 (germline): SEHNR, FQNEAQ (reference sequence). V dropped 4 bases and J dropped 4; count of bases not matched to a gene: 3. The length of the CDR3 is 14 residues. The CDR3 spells CASSWGQGSTEAFF. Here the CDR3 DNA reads TGTGCCAGCAGCTGGGGACAGGGGAGCACTGAAGCTTTCTTT.

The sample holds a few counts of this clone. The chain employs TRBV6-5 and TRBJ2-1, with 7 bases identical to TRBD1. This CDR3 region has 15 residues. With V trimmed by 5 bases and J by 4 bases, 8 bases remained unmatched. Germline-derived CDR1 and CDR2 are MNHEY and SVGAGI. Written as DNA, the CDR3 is TGTGCCAGCAGTGTAACCGGGACAGCATACAATGAGCAGTTCTTC. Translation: CASSVTGTAYNEQFF.

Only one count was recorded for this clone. The CDR3 loop is CASSVQLADSITDTQYF. In DNA form, the CDR3 reads TGTGCCAGCAGCGTGCAACTAGCGGACTCAATCACAGATACGCAGTATTTT. V and J are TRBV4-2 and TRBJ2-3; TRBD2 matches 8 bases. This CDR3 has 17 residues. V was pared by 5 bases and J by 2 bases, with 12 bases of the junction left unmatched. Germline V gene sequence: CDR1 LGHNA, CDR2 YNFKEQ.